The following is a T cell receptor (beta chain) sequence with its context. Its specificity is unknown. This entry comes from a study of blood T cells in healthy people across ages. Overall study: Template switching captured about one barcoded beta molecule per two T cells. General study points: Long-lived donors carried more naive CD4+ cells and greater diversity than aged donors.

Germline assignment: CDR1 SGHDT and CDR2 YYEEEE. Trimming pared 0 bases from V and 2 bases from J, leaving 10 bases between. The CDR3 covers 15 residues. A second about 7 to 12 cycle PCR used barcoded and J-beta primers. TCRdb redid the calling of the 5' RACE reads with MiXCR, one entry per CDR3 protein. The sample records 550,000 to 700,000 distinct CDR3 sequences, 25% to 30% being singletons. The chain joins TRBV5-6 to TRBJ2-3, with D perhaps given as TRBD1 or TRBD2 (6 bases each). This sequence was found in a woman in her seventies in good health. The sequencing sample was made of blood. The CDR3 region is CASSLAGADTDTQYF. The CDR3 DNA reads TGTGCCAGCAGCTTGGCGGGGGCCGACACAGATACGCAGTATTTT. Together with reference TRBV5-6 and TRBJ2-3, the CDR3 gives the full variable domain: DAGVTQSPTHLIKTRGQQVTLRCSPKSGHDTVSWYQQALGQGPQFIFQYYEEEERQRGNFPDRFSGHQFPNYSSELNVNALLLGDSALYLCASSLAGADTDTQYFGPGTRLTVL.